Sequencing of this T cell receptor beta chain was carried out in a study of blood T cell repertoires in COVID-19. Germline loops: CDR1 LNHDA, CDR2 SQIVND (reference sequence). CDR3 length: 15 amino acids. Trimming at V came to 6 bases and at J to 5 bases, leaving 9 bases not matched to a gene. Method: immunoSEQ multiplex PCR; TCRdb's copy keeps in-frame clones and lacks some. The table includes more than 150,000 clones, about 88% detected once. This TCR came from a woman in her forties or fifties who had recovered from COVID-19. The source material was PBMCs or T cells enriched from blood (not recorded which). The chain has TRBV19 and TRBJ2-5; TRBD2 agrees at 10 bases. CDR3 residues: CASSPILAGLETQYF. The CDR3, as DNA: TGTGCCAGTAGCCCGATACTAGCGGGATTGGAGACCCAGTACTTC. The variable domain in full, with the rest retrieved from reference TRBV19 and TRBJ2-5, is DGGITQSPKYLFRKEGQNVTLSCEQNLNHDAMYWYRQDPGQGLRLIYYSQIVNDFQKGDIAEGYSVSREKKESFPLTVTSAQKNPTAFYLCASSPILAGLETQYFGPGTRLLVL.